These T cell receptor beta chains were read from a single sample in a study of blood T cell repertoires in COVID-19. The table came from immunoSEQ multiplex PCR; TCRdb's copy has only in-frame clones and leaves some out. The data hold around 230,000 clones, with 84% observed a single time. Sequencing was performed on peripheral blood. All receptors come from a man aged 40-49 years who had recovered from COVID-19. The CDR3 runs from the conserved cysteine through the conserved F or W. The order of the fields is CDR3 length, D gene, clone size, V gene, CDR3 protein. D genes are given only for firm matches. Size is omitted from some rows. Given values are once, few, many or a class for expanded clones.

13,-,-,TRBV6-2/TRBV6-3,CASSSRARDTQYF
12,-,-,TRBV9,CASNSHGGEQYF
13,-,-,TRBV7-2,CASSPRVNQPQHF
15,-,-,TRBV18,CASSPRSRSYNEQFF
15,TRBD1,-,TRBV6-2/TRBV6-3,CASSISGTGAYEQYF
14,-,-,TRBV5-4,CASSENRGQETQYF
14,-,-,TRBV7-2,CASSSLRSSYEQYF
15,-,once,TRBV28,CASSFGPGGYQPQHF
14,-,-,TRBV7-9,CASSFQAASDEQYF
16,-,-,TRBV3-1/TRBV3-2,CASSPFRGTQSETQYF
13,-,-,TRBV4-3,CASSQDLSTEAFF
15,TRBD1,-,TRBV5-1,CASSAWTGSNNEQFF
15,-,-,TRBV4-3,CASSQDPLRAGTQYF
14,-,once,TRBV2,CASSAGGHNYGYTF
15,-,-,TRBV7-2,CASSFVVGPTDTQYF
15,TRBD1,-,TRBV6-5,CASRNQNRGINEQYF